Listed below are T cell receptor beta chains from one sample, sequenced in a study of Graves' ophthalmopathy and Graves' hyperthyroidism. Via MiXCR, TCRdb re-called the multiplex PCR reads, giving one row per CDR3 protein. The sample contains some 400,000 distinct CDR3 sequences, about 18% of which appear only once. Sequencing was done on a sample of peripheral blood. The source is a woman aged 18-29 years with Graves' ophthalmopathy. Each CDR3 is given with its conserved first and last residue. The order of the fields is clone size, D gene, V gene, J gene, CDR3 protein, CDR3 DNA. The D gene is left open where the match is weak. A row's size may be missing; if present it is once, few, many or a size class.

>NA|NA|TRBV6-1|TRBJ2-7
CASSAPLTYEQYF
TGTGCCAGCAGCGCCCCCCTAACTTACGAGCAGTACTTC
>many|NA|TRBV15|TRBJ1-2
CATSRGRGDYGYTF
TGTGCCACCAGCAGAGGGCGGGGAGACTATGGCTACACCTTC
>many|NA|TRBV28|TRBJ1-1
CASSPPGSAGTEAFF
TGTGCCAGCAGCCCCCCGGGTTCCGCGGGCACTGAAGCTTTCTTT
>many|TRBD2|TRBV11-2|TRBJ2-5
CASSSHPLAGPNGQTQYF
TGTGCCAGCAGCTCCCACCCACTAGCGGGGCCCAACGGACAGACCCAGTACTTC
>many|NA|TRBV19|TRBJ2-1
CASSIDGTPHNEQFF
TGTGCCAGTAGTATAGATGGGACTCCTCACAATGAGCAGTTCTTC
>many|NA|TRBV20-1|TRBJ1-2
CSARDARGPWGYTF
TGCAGTGCTAGAGATGCGAGAGGGCCGTGGGGCTACACCTTC
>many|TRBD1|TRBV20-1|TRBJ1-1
CSATRTGRGTEAFF
TGCAGTGCTACCCGGACAGGGCGGGGCACTGAAGCTTTCTTT
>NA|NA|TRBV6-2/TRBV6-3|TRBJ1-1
CASSYPRDYTEAFF
TGTGCCAGCAGTTATCCCCGGGACTACACTGAAGCTTTCTTT
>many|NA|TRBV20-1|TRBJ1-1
CSASFGTEAFF
TGCAGTGCTAGTTTCGGGACTGAAGCTTTCTTT
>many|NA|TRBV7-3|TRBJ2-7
CASSLIVSSEQYF
TGTGCCAGCAGCTTAATCGTTAGCTCCGAGCAGTACTTC
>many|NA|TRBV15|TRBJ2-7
CATSREVRGRSYEQYF
TGTGCCACCAGCAGAGAGGTTCGGGGTCGCTCCTACGAGCAGTACTTC
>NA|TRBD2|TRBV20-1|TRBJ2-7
CSARKPGLVNEQYF
TGCAGTGCTAGGAAGCCGGGACTAGTTAACGAGCAGTACTTC
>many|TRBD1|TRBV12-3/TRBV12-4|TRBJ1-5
CASSPSTGGAFQPQHF
TGTGCCAGCAGTCCCTCGACAGGGGGTGCCTTTCAGCCCCAGCATTTT
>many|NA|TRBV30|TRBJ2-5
CAWSATAQETQYF
TGTGCCTGGAGTGCGACAGCACAAGAGACCCAGTACTTC
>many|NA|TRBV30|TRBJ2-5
CAWSVEETQYF
TGTGCCTGGAGTGTGGAAGAGACCCAGTACTTC
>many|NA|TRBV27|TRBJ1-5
CASSRGGSTNQPQHF
TGTGCCAGCAGTCGGGGGGGATCAACGAATCAGCCCCAGCATTTT
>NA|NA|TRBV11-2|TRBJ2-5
CASTDSGETQYF
TGTGCCAGCACCGACTCGGGGGAGACCCAGTACTTC
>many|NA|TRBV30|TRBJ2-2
CAWSVSSANTGELFF
TGTGCCTGGAGTGTAAGTTCAGCGAACACCGGGGAGCTGTTTTTT
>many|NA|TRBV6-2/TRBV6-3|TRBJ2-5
CASRSPAGRETQYF
TGTGCCAGCAGATCACCGGCCGGTCGGGAGACCCAGTACTTC
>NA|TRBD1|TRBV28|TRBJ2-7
CASSFFQGVYEQYF
TGTGCCAGCAGTTTCTTTCAGGGGGTCTACGAGCAGTACTTC
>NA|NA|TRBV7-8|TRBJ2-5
CASSFTPGGETQYF
TGTGCCAGCAGCTTCACACCCGGAGGGGAGACCCAGTACTTC
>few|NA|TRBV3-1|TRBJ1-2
CASSQGGAESYGYTF
TGTGCCAGCAGCCAAGGAGGGGCCGAGAGCTATGGCTACACCTTC
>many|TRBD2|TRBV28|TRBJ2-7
CASSLAGAREQYF
TGTGCCAGCAGTTTAGCGGGAGCCAGGGAGCAGTACTTC
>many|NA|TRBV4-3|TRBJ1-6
CASSQVNNSPLHF
TGCGCCAGCAGCCAAGTAAATAATTCACCCCTCCACTTT
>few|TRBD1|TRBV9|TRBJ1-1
CASSAGQGAFYEAFF
TGTGCCAGCAGCGCCGGACAGGGGGCTTTTTATGAAGCTTTCTTT
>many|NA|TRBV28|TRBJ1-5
CASSSPTGNQPQHF
TGTGCCAGCAGTTCTCCTACGGGCAATCAGCCCCAGCATTTT
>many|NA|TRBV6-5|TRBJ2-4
CASSSTVAKNIQYF
TGTGCCAGCAGCTCCACCGTAGCCAAAAACATTCAGTACTTC
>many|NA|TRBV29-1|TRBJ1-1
CSVTLAPREEAFF
TGCAGCGTTACCCTGGCGCCCAGAGAAGAAGCTTTCTTT
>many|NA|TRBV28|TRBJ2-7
CASSTGGSYEQYF
TGTGCCAGCAGTACCGGGGGCAGCTACGAGCAGTACTTC
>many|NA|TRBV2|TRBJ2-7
CASSEAGTHSYEQYF
TGTGCCAGCAGTGAAGCAGGGACCCACTCCTACGAGCAGTACTTC
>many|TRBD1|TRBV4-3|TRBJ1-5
CASSQDPRGRNQPQHF
TGCGCCAGCAGCCAAGACCCCAGGGGGCGAAATCAGCCCCAGCATTTT
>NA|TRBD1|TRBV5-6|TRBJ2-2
CASDRGDTGELFF
TGTGCCAGCGACAGGGGGGATACCGGGGAGCTGTTTTTT
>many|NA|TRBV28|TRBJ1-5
CASSEFDPRLLNQPQHF
TGTGCCAGCAGTGAATTTGACCCCCGACTGCTCAATCAGCCCCAGCATTTT
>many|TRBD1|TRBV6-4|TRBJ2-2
CASNLWGTWDRNTGELFF
TGTGCCAGCAACCTTTGGGGGACGTGGGACAGGAACACCGGGGAGCTGTTTTTT
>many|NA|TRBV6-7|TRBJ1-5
CASSYSADNQPQHF
TGTGCCAGCAGTTACTCGGCGGACAATCAGCCCCAGCATTTT
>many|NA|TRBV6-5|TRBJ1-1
CASSYVTLTEAFF
TGTGCCAGCAGTTACGTTACCCTCACTGAAGCTTTCTTT
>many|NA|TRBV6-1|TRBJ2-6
CASTPRAGLGANVLTF
TGTGCCAGCACCCCGCGGGCCGGTCTTGGGGCCAACGTCCTGACTTTC
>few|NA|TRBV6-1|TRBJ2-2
CASRTGRTGELFF
TGTGCCAGCAGGACAGGTCGCACCGGGGAGCTGTTTTTT
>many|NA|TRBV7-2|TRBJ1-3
CASSGRDARNTIYF
TGTGCCAGCAGCGGCCGGGACGCCCGAAACACCATATATTTT
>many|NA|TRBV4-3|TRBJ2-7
CAVFWEQYF
TGCGCCGTCTTTTGGGAGCAGTACTTC
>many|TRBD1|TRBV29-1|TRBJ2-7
CSVEGDSSYEQYF
TGCAGCGTTGAAGGGGACAGCTCCTACGAGCAGTACTTC
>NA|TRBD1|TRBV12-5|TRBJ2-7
CASGRQGTPYEQYF
TGTGCTAGTGGGAGACAGGGGACTCCCTACGAGCAGTACTTC
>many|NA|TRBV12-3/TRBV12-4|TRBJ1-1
CASSLEGSYTEAFF
TGTGCCAGCAGTTTGGAAGGGTCCTACACTGAAGCTTTCTTT
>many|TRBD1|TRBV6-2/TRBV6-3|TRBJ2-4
CASRRSRDRDNIQYF
TGTGCCAGCAGACGATCCCGGGACAGGGACAACATTCAGTACTTC
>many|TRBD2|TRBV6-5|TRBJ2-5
CASSYEIAGGKTQYF
TGTGCCAGCAGTTACGAGATAGCGGGGGGAAAGACCCAGTACTTC
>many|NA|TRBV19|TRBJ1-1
CATTTGWDTEAFF
TGTGCCACAACGACGGGGTGGGACACTGAAGCTTTCTTT
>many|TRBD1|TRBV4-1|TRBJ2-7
CASSQVSGQGSYEQYF
TGCGCCAGCAGCCAAGTCTCCGGACAGGGCTCCTACGAGCAGTACTTC